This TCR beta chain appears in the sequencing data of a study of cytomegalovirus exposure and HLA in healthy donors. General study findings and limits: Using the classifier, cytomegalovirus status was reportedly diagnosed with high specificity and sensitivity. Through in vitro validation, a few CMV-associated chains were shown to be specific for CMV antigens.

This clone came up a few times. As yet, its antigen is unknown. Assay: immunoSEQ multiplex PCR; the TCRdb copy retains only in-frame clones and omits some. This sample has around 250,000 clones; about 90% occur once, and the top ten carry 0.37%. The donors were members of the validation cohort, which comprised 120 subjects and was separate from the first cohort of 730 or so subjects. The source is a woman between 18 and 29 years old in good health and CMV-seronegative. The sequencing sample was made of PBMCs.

In nucleotides, the CDR3 is TGTGCCAGCAGTTATATACCGGTATACTATGGCTACACCTTC. This codes for CASSYIPVYYGYTF. This chain links TRBV6-5 with TRBJ1-2, with D uncertain. Germline V gene sequence: CDR1 MNHEY, CDR2 SVGAGI. The length of the CDR3 is 14 residues. V was cut by 3 bases and J by 3 bases, with 11 bases left in between.